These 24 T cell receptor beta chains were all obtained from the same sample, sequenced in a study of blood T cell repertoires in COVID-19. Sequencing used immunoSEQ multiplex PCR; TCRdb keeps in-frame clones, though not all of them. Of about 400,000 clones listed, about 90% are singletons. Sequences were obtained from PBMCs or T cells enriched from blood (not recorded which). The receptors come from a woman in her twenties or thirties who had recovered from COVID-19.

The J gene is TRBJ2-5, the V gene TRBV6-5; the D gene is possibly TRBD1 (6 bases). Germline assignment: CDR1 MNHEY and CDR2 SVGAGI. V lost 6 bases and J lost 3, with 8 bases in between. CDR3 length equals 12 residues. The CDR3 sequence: CASSHREETQYF. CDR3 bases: TGTGCCAGCAGCCACAGGGAAGAGACCCAGTACTTC.

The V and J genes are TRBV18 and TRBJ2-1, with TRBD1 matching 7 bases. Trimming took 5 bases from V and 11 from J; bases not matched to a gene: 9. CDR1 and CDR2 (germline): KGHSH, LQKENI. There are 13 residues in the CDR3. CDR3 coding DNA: TGTGCCAGCTCATCATCGGACAGGACGAAGCAGTTCTTC. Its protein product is CASSSSDRTKQFF.

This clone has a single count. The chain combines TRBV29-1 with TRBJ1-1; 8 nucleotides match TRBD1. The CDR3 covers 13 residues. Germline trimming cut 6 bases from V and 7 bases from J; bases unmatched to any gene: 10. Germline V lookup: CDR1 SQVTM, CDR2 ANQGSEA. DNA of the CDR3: TGCAGCGTCTTTAGCAGGGGGCTGGGTGAAGCTTTCTTT. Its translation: CSVFSRGLGEAFF.

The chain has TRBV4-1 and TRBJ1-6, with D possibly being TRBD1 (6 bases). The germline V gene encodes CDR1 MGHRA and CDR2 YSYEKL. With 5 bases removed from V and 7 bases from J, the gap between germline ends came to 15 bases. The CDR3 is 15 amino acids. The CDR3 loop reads CASSSWTEPNSPLHF. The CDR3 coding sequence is TGCGCCAGCAGCTCGTGGACAGAGCCGAATTCACCCCTCCACTTT.

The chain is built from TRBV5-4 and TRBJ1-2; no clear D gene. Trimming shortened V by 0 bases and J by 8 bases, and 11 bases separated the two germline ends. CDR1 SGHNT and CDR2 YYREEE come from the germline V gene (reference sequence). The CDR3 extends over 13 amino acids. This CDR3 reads CASSLEPRRGYTF. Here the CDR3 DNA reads TGTGCCAGCAGCTTGGAGCCACGTCGCGGCTACACCTTC.

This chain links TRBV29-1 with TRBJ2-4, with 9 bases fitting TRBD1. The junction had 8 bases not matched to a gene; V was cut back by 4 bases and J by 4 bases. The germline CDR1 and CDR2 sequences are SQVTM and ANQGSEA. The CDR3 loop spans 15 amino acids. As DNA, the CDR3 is TGCAGCGTTGCCAAGACAGGGGGGGGGAAAAACATTCAGTACTTC. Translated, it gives CSVAKTGGGKNIQYF.

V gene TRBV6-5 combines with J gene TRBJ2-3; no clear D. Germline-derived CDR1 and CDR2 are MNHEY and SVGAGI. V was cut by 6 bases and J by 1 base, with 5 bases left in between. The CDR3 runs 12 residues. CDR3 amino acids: CASSRGTDTQYF. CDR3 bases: TGTGCCAGCAGCCGGGGCACAGATACGCAGTATTTT.

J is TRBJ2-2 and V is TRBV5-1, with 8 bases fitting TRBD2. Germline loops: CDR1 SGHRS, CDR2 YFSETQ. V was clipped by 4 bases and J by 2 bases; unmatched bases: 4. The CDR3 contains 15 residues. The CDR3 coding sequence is TGCGCCAGCAGCGTTAGCGGGGTTAACACCGGGGAGCTGTTTTTT. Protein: CASSVSGVNTGELFF.

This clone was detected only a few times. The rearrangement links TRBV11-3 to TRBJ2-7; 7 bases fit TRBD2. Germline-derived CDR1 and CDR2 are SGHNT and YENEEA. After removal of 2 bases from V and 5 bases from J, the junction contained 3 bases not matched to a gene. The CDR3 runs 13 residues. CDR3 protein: CASSLRRGNEQYF. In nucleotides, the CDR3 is TGTGCCAGCAGCTTACGGCGGGGGAACGAGCAGTACTTC.

The CDR3 nucleotides are TGTGCCAGAGAACAGGGCCCCCTCGAGGCTGAAGCTTTCTTT. This translates into CAREQGPLEAEAFF. The genes are TRBV2 and TRBJ1-1; tentatively, D is TRBD1 (6 bases). The CDR3 extends over 14 amino acids. V lost 9 bases to trimming and J lost 6 bases, with 20 bases between them. The V gene's germline CDR1 is SNHLY and CDR2 FYNNEI. The whole variable domain, filled in from reference TRBV2 and TRBJ1-1, reads EPEVTQTPSHQVTQMGQEVILRCVPISNHLYFYWYRQILGQKVEFLVSFYNNEISEKSEIFDDQFSVERPDGSNFTLKIRSTKLEDSAMYFCAREQGPLEAEAFFGQGTRLTVV.

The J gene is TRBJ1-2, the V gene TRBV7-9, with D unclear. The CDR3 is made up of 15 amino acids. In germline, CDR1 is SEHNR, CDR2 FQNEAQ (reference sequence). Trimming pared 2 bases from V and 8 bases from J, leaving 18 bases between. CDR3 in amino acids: CASSLTVQFAGGYTF. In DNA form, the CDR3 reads TGTGCCAGCAGCTTAACAGTCCAATTCGCGGGCGGCTACACCTTC.

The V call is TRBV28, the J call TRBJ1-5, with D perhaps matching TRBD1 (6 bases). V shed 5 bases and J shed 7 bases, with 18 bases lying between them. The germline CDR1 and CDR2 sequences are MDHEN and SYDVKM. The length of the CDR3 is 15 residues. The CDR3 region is CASSLRGGGGQPQHF. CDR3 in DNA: TGTGCCAGCAGTCTAAGGGGGGGAGGCGGACAGCCCCAGCATTTT. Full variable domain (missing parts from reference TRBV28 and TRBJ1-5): DVKVTQSSRYLVKRTGEKVFLECVQDMDHENMFWYRQDPGLGLRLIYFSYDVKMKEKGDIPEGYSVSREKKERFSLILESASTNQTSMYLCASSLRGGGGQPQHFGDGTRLSIL.

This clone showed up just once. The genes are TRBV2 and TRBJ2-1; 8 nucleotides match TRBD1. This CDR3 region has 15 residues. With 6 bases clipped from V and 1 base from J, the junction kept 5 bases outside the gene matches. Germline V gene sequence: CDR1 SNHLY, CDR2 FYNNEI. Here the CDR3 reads CASSLGQGSYNEQFF. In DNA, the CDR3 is TGTGCCAGCAGCCTCGGACAGGGATCCTACAATGAGCAGTTCTTC.

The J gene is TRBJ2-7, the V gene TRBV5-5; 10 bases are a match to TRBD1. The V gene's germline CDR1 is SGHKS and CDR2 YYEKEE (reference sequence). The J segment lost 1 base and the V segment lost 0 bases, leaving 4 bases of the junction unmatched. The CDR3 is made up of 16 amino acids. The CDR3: CASSLVPGQGSYEQYF. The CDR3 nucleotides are TGTGCCAGCAGCTTGGTTCCGGGACAGGGGTCCTACGAGCAGTACTTC.

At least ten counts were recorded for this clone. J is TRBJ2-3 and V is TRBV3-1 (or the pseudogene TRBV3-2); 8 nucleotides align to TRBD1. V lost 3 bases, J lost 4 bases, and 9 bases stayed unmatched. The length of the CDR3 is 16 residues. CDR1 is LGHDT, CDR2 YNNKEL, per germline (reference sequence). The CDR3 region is CASSHWTGFSPDTQYF. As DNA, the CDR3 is TGTGCCAGCAGCCACTGGACAGGGTTCAGTCCAGATACGCAGTATTTT.

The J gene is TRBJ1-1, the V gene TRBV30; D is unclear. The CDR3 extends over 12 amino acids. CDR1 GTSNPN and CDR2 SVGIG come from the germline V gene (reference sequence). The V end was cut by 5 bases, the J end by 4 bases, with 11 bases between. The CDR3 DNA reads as TGTGCCTGGGGTCGGAGCCCCACTGAAGCTTTCTTT. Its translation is CAWGRSPTEAFF.

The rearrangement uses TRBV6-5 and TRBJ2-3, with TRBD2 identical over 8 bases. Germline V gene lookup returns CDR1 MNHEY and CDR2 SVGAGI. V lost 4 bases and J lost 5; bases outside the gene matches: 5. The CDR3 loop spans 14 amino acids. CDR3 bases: TGTGCCAGCAGTTTTAGCGGGGTTGGAGATACGCAGTATTTT. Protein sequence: CASSFSGVGDTQYF.

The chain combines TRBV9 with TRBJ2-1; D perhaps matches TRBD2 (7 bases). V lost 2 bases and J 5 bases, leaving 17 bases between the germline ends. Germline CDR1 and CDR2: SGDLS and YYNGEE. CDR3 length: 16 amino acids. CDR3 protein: CASSVRGAGADNEQFF. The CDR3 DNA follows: TGTGCCAGCAGCGTTCGAGGTGCGGGGGCCGACAATGAGCAGTTCTTC.

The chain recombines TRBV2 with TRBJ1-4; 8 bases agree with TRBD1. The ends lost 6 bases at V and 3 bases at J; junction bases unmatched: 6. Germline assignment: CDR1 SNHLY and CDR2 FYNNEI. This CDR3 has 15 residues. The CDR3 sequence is CASRSRGLANEKLFF. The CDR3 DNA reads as TGTGCCAGCAGAAGCAGGGGGCTGGCTAATGAAAAACTGTTTTTT.

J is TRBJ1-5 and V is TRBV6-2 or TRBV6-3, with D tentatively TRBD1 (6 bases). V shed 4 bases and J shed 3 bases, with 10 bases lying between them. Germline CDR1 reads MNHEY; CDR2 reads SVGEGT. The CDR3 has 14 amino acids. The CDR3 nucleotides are TGTGCCAGCAGTTCGGGACATTCCAATCAGCCCCAGCATTTT. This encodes CASSSGHSNQPQHF.

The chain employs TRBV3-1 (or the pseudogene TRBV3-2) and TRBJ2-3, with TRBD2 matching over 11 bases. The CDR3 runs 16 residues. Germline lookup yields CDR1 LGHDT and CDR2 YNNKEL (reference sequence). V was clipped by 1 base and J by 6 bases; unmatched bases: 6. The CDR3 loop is CASSQVVTSGVDTQYF. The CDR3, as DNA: TGTGCCAGCAGCCAAGTTGTGACTAGCGGGGTTGATACGCAGTATTTT.

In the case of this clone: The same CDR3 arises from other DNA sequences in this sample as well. CDR3 region: CASSVGTGANEKLFF. As DNA, the CDR3 is TGTGCCAGCAGCGTAGGGACAGGTGCTAATGAAAAACTGTTTTTT. The chain is built from TRBV9 and TRBJ1-4; 7 bases agree with TRBD1. The CDR3 is made up of 15 amino acids. Germline trimming cut 0 bases from V and 3 bases from J; bases unmatched to any gene: 2. Germline CDR1 reads SGDLS; CDR2 reads YYNGEE.

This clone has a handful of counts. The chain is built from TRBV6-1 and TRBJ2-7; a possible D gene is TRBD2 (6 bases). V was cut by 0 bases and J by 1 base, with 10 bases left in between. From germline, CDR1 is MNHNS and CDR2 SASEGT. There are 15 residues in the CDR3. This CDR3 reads CASSEAGGRSYEQYF. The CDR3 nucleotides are TGTGCCAGCAGTGAAGCCGGGGGTCGGTCCTACGAGCAGTACTTC.

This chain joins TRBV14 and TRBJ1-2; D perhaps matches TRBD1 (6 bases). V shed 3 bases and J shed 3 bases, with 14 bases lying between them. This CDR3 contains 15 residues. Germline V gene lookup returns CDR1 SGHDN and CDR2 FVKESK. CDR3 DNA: TGTGCCAGCAGCCAGGGGTCAGGACAGCACTATGGCTACACCTTC. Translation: CASSQGSGQHYGYTF.